This T cell receptor (beta chain) was obtained from a study of early T cells in non-severe SARS-CoV-2 infection. About the study: Unsorted whole blood bulk RNA was sequenced, with unpaired chains.

The study's findings and limits: The study's VDJdb matching favored anti-spike CD8 responses and missed private and CD4 specificities.

Germline lookup yields CDR1 SEHNR and CDR2 FQNEAQ (reference sequence). CDR3 length: 15 residues. V shed 3 bases and J shed 3 bases, with 15 bases lying between them. This clonotype has only a few counts. Its target is unknown. The TCR library protocol attached unique molecular identifiers to the individual cDNA molecules. TCRdb reprocessed the 5' RACE reads with MiXCR, giving one entry per CDR3 protein. The sample has tens of thousands of distinct CDR3 sequences, around 5% seen once. This receptor was obtained from an adult who was a healthcare worker with PCR-confirmed SARS-CoV-2 infection or an uninfected control (not recorded which). The source material was whole blood. V is TRBV7-9 and J is TRBJ2-7; D is unresolved. The chain's CDR3 is CASSFGVGPLYEQYF. The CDR3 nucleotides are TGTGCCAGCAGCTTTGGCGTAGGCCCCCTCTACGAGCAGTACTTC.